The source of this T cell receptor beta chain is a study of OX40 agonist ivuxolimab in advanced cancers. Study at large: Ivuxolimab, an agonist antibody against OX40 (CD134), was given to patients. Therapy given before enrollment (anti-PD-1, anti-PD-L1 or anti-CTLA-4) was allowed, and 40% had some. Study-level points and caveats: The study observed clonal expansion of CD4+ and CD8+ blood T cells by week 6 at 0.1 to 3.0 mg/kg. Averaging showed that CD8+ T cells had more expanded clones than CD4+ did.

Repertoires were generated with immunoSEQ multiplex PCR, while TCRdb's copy carries only in-frame clones and drops some. This repertoire shows roughly 40,000 clones, about nine tenths found once; its top ten account for around 29%. To note about this clone: Its antigen is currently unknown.

The CDR3 runs 15 residues. The trim removed 3 bases at V and 3 bases at J, leaving 8 bases unmatched. The germline gives CDR1 SGDLS, CDR2 YYNGEE. The TCR comes from an adult with an advanced solid tumor such as melanoma, head and neck, liver or kidney cancer. The starting material was CD4+ or CD8+ T cells sorted from blood, obtained in a trial of the OX40 agonist ivuxolimab. This chain uses TRBV9 with TRBJ2-7, with 8 bases matching TRBD2. The CDR3 loop reads CASSESGGPGYEQYF. The CDR3 DNA is TGTGCCAGCAGCGAATCGGGAGGGCCCGGCTACGAGCAGTACTTC. Combining the CDR3 with reference TRBV9 and TRBJ2-7 gives the whole variable domain DSGVTQTPKHLITATGQRVTLRCSPRSGDLSVYWYQQSLDQGLQFLIQYYNGEERAKGNILERFSAQQFPDLHSELNLSSLELGDSALYFCASSESGGPGYEQYFGPGTRLTVT.